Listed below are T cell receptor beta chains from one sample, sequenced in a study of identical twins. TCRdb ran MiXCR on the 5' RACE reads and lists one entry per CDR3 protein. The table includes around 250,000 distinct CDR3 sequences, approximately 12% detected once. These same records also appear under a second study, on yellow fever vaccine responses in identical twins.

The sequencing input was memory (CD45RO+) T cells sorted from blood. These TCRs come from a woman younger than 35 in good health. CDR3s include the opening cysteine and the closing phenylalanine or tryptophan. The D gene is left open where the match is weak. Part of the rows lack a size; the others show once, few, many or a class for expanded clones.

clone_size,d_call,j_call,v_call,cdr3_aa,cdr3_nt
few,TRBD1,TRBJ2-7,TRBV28,CASSSGHPGGQYF,TGTGCCAGCAGTTCGGGCCACCCAGGGGGGCAGTACTTC
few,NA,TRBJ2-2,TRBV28,CASMGRATGELFF,TGTGCCAGCATGGGCAGGGCCACCGGGGAGCTGTTTTTT
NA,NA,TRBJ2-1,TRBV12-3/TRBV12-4,CASSLKESGEQFF,TGTGCCAGCAGTTTAAAAGAGTCTGGTGAGCAGTTCTTC
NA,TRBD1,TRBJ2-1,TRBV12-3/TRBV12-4,CASSSRRDRGPKSSYNEQFF,TGTGCCAGCAGTTCCCGAAGAGACAGGGGGCCCAAAAGCTCCTACAATGAGCAGTTCTTC
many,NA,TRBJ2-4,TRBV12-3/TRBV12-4,CASSMTGTKNIQYF,TGTGCCAGCAGTATGACGGGTACCAAAAACATTCAGTACTTC
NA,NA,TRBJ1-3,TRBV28,CASSEFVFSLNSGNTIYF,TGTGCCAGCAGTGAATTTGTGTTTTCTTTAAACTCTGGAAACACCATATATTTT
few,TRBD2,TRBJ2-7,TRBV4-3,CASSQDSSGSRKQYF,TGCGCCAGCAGCCAAGATTCGAGCGGGAGTAGGAAGCAGTACTTC
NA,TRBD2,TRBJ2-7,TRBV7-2,CASSLATPGGLAGVFYEQYF,TGTGCCAGCAGCTTAGCAACTCCTGGGGGACTAGCGGGAGTGTTTTACGAGCAGTACTTC
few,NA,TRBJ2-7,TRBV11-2,CASSSLRLTGTAATYEQYF,TGTGCCAGCAGTTCCCTCCGATTAACTGGAACGGCAGCTACCTACGAGCAGTACTTC
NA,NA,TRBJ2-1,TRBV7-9,CATSRPSYNEQFF,TGTGCCACCTCAAGGCCTTCCTACAATGAGCAGTTCTTC
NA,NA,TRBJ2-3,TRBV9,CASSVVGSTDTQYF,TGTGCCAGCAGCGTAGTGGGAAGCACAGATACGCAGTATTTT
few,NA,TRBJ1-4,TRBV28,CASRITGDEKLFF,TGTGCCAGCCGTATAACTGGGGATGAAAAACTGTTTTTT
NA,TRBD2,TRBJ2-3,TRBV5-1,CASSLALAGVTDTQYF,TGCGCCAGCAGCTTGGCTCTAGCGGGGGTCACAGATACGCAGTATTTT